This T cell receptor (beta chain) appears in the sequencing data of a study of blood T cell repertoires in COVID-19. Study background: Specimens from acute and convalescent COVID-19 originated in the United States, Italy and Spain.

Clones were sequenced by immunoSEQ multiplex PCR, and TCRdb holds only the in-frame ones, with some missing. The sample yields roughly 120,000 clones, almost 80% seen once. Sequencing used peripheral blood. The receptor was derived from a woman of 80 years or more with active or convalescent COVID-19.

The CDR3 nucleotides are TGCAGCGTGAGAGATAACTATGGCTACACCTTC. It codes for CSVRDNYGYTF. This chain uses TRBV29-1 with TRBJ1-2; D is uncertain. CDR3 length: 11 residues. The V and J ends lost 6 bases and 1 base respectively, with 6 bases between them. Germline V CDR1 and CDR2: SQVTM, ANQGSEA.